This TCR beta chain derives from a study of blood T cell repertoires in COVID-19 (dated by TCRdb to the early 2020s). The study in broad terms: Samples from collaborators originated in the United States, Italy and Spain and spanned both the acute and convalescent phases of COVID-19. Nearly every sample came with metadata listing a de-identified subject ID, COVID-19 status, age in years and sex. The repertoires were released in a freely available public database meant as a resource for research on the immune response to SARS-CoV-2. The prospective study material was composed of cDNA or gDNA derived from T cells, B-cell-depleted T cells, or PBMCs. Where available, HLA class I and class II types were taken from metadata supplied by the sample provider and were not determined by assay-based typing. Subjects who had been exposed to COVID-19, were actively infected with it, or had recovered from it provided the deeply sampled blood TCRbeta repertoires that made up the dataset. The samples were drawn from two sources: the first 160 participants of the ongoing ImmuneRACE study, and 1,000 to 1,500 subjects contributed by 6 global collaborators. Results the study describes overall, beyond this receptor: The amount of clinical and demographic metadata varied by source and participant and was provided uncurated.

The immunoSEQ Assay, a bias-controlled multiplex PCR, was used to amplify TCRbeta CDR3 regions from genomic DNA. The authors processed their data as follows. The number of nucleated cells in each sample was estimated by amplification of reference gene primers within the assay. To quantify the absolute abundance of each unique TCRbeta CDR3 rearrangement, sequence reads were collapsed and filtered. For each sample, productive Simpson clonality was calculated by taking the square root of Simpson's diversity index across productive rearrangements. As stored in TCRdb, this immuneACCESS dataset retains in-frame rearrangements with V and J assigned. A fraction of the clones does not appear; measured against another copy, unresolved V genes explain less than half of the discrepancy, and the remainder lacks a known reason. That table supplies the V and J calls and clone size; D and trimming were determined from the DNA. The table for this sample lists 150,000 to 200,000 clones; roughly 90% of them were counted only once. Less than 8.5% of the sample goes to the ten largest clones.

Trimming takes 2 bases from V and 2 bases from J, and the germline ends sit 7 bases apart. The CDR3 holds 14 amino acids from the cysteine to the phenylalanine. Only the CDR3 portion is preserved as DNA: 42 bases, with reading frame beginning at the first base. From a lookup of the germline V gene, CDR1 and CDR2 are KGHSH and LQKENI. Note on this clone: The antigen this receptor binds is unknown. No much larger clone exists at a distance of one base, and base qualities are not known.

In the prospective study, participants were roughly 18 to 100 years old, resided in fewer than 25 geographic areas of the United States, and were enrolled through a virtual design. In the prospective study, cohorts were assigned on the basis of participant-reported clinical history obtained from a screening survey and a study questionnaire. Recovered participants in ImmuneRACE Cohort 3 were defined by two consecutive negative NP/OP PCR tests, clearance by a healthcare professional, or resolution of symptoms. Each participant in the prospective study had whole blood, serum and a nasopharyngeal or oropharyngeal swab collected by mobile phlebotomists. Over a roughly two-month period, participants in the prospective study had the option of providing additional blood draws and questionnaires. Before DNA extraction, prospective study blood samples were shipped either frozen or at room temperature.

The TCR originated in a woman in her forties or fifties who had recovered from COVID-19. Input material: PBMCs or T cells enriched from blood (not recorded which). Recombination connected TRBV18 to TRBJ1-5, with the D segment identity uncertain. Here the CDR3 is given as CASSPGRGNQPQHF. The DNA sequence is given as TGTGCCAGCTCACCAGGGAGGGGCAATCAGCCCCAGCATTTT. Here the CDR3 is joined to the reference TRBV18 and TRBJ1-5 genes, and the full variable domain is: NAGVMQNPRHLVRRRGQEARLRCSPMKGHSHVYWYRQLPEEGLKFMVYLQKENIIDESGMPKERFSAEFPKEGPSILRIQQVVRGDSAAYFCASSPGRGNQPQHFGDGTRLSIL.